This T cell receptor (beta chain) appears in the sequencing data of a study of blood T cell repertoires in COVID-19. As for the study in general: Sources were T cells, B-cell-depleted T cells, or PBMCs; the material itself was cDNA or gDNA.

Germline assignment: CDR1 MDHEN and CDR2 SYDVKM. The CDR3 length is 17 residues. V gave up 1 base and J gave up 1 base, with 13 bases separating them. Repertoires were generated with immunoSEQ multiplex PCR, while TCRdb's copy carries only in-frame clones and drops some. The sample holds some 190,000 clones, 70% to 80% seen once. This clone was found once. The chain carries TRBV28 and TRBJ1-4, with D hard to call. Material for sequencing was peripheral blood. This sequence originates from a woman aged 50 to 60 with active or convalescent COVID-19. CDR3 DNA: TGTGCCAGCAGTTTATCGGGGTCAAGCGTAACTAATGAAAAACTGTTTTTT. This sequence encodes CASSLSGSSVTNEKLFF.